The sequence of this T cell receptor beta chain was determined in a study of blood T cell repertoires in COVID-19. Germline CDR1 is KGHSH and CDR2 is LQKENI. The CDR3 sequence is 15 residues long. V was pared by 3 bases and J by 4 bases, with 4 bases of the junction left unmatched. Some clones are missing from TCRdb's copy, which holds only in-frame ones; the method was immunoSEQ multiplex PCR. The sample lists about 330,000 clones, roughly 87% seen once, with approximately 1% in the top ten. Participants were aged 18 to 89 years, lived in roughly 25 US areas, and enrolled virtually. Participant-reported clinical history was the basis for cohort assignment. Recovered status applied to Cohort 3 donors who had two consecutive negative PCRs. It also applied to those with clearance or with symptom resolution.

The sequence came from a woman younger than 45 who had recovered from COVID-19. The rearrangement uses TRBV18 and TRBJ2-3; 10 bases align to TRBD1. The sample consisted of PBMCs or T cells enriched from blood (not recorded which). The CDR3, as DNA: TGTGCCAGCTCACCCTGGGACAGGGGTGCAGATACGCAGTATTTT. Translating it yields CASSPWDRGADTQYF.